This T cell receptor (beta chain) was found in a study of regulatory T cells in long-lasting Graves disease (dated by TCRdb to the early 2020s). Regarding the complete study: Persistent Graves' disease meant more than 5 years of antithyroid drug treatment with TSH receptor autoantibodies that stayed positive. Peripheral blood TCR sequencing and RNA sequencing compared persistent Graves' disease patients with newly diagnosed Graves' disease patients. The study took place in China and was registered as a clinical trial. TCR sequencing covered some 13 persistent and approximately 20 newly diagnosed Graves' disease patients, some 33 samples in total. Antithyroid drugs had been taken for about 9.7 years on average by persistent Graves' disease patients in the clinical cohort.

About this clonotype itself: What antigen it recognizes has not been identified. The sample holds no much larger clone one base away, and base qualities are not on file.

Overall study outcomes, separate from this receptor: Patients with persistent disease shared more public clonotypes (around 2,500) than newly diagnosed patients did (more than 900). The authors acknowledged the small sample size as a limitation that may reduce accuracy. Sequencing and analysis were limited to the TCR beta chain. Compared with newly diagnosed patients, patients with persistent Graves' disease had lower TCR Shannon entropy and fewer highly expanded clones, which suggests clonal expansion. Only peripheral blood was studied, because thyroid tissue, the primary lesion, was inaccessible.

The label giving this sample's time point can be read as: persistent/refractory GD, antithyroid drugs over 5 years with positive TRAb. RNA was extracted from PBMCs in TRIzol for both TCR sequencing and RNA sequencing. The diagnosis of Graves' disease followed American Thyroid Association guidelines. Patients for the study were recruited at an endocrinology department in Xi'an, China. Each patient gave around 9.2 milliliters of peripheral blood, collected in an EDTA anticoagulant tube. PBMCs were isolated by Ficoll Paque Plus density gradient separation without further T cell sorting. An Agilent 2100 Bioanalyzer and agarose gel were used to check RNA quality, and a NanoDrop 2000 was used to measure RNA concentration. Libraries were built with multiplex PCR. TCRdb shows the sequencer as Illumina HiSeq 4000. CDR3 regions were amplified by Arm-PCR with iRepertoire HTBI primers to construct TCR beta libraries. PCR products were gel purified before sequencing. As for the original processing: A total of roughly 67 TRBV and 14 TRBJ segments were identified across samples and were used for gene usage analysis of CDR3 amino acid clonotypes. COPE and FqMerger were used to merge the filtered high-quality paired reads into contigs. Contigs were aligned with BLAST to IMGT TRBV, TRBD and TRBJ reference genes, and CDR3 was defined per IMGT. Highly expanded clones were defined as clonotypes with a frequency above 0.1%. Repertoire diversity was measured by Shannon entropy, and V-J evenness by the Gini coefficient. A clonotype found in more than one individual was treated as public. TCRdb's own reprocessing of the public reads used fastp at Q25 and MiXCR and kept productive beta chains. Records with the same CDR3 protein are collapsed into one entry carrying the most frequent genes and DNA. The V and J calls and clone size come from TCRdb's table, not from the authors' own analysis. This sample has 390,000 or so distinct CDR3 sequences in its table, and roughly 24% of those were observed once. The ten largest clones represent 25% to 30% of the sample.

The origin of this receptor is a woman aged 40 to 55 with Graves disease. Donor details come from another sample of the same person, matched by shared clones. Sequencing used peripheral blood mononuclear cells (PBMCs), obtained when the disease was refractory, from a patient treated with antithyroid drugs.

The DNA is as follows: TGTGCCATCAGTGGCTCTAGCGGTGACGAGCAGTACTTC. This translates into CAISGSSGDEQYF. The chain is assembled from TRBV10-3 and TRBJ2-7, with 7 middle bases fitting TRBD2. The germline V gene sets CDR1 to ENHRY and CDR2 to SYGVKD. Here V drops 4 bases and J drops 5 bases, and the junction holds 5 bases not matched to any gene. Counted from cysteine to phenylalanine, this CDR3 has 13 amino acids. CDR3 DNA is the only sequence kept; it has 39 bases, read in frame from the first base.